The source of this TCR beta chain is a study of T cell repertoires in cytomegalovirus infection. Background on the study: HLA-B-restricted CMV epitopes that are well studied, plus recently identified HLA-C-restricted ones, were used by the study. Study results and limitations: Clonotype analysis showed dominance of the ex vivo response by HLA-C-restricted CMV-specific TCR beta clonotypes.

From the reads, TCRdb called clonotypes with MiXCR, one entry per CDR3 protein. The sample holds approximately 590,000 distinct CDR3 sequences, under 45% seen once. This CDR3 is built from 16 residues. The germline V and J ends were trimmed by 0 bases and 1 base, with 13 bases remaining between them. Germline V gives CDR1 SGHVS, CDR2 FQNEAQ. Comments on this clonotype: Its target is unknown.

This chain connects TRBV7-8 to TRBJ2-7; no clear D. The sequencing here drew on cultured PBMCs, taken from culture after CMV antigen stimulation. This TCR was sampled from a human donor in good health (CMV status not recorded). Some clones in this sample may be carry-over from other donors' samples. The CDR3 region has the DNA TGTGCCAGCAGCTTAGCGCCCGGCCTCCTATCCTACGAGCAGTACTTC. This codes for CASSLAPGLLSYEQYF.